This T cell receptor beta chain was obtained from a study of T cell responses to AZD1222 COVID-19 vaccine. Study in general: Pooled samples include second doses given at about 4 or 12 weeks.

With 1 base removed from V and 1 base from J, the gap between germline ends came to 21 bases. The CDR3 is made up of 19 amino acids. In germline, CDR1 is SGHDT, CDR2 YYEEEE. Clones were sequenced by immunoSEQ multiplex PCR, and TCRdb holds only the in-frame ones, with some missing. The profile shows tens of thousands of clones, approximately 81% of them singletons. The chain combines TRBV5-6 with TRBJ1-3; possibly TRBD1 for D (5 bases). Sample: peripheral blood, taken on day 0 of AZD1222 vaccination. The TCR was taken from an adult in good health. The DNA of the CDR3 is TGTGCCAGCAGCTTGCTGGAGGGGAGCACAAACCCTTCTGGAAACACCATATATTTT. Translation: CASSLLEGSTNPSGNTIYF.